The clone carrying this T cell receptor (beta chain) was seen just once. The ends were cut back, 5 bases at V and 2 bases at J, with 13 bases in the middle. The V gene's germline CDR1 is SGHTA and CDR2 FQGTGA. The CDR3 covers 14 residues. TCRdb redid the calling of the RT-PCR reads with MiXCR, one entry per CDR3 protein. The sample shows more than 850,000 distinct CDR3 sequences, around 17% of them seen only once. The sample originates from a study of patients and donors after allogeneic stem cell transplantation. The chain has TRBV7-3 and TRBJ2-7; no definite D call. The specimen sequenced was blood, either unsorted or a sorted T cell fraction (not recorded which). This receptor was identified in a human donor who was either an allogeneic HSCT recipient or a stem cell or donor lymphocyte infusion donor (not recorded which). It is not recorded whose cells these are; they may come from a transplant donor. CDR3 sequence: CASSPNRGTYEQYF. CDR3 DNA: TGTGCCAGCAGCCCTAACAGAGGTACCTACGAGCAGTACTTC.